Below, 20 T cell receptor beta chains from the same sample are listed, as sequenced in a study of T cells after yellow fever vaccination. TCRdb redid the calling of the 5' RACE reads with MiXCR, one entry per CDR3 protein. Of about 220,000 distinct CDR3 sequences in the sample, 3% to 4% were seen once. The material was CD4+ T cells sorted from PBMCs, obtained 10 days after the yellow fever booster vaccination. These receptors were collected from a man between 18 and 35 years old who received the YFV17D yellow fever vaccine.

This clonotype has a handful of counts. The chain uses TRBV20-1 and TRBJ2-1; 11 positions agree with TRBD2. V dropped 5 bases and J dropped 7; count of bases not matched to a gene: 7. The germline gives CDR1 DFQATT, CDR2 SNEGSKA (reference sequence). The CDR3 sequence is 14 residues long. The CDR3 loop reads CSALISGGANEQFF. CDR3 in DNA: TGCAGTGCTTTGATTAGCGGGGGGGCAAATGAGCAGTTCTTC.

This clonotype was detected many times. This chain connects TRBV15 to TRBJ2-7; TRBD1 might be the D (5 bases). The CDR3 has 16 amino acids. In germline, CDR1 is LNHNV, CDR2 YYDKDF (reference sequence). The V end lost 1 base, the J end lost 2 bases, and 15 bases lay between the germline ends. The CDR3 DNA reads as TGTGCCACCAGCAGAGTTATTAACGGCAGGGCCTACGAGCAGTACTTC. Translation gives CATSRVINGRAYEQYF.

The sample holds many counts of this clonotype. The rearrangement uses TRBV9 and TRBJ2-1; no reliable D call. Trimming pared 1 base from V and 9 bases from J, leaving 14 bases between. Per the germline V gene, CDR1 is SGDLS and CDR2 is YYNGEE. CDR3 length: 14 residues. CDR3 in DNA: TGTGCCAGCAGCGTATTCTCTTCCCCGCCTGAGCAGTTCTTC. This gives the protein CASSVFSSPPEQFF.

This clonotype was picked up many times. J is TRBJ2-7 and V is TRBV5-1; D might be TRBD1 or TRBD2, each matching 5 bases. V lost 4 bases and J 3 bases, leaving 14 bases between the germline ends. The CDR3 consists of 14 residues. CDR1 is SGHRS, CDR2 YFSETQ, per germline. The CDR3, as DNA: TGCGCCAGCAGCCTACAGGACGGAGGCTACGAGCAGTACTTC. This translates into CASSLQDGGYEQYF.

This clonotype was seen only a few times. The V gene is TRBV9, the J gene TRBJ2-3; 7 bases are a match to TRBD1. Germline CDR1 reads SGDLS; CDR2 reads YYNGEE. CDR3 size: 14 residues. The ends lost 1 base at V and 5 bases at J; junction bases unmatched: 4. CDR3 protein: CASSVTGAVDTQYF. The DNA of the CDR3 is TGTGCCAGCAGCGTAACAGGGGCGGTAGATACGCAGTATTTT.

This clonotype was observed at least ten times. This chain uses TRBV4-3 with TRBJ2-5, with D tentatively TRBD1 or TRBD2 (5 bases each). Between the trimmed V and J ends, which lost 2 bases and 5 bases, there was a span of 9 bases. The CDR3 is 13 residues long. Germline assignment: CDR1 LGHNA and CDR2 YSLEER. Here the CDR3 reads CASSQLEGETQYF. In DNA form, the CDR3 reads TGCGCCAGCAGCCAACTCGAGGGGGAGACCCAGTACTTC.

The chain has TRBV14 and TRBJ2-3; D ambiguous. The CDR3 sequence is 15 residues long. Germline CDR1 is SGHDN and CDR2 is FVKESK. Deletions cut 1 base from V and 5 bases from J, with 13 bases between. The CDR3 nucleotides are TGTGCCAGCAGCCAAGCTTTCGGATTAGGAGATACGCAGTATTTT. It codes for CASSQAFGLGDTQYF.

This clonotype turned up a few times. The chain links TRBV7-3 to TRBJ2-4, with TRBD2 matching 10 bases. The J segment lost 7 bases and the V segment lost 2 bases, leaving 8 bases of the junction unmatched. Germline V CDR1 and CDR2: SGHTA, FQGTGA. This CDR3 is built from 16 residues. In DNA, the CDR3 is TGTGCCAGCAGCTTAGGTAGCGGGGGGTACGAGAACATTCAGTACTTC. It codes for CASSLGSGGYENIQYF.

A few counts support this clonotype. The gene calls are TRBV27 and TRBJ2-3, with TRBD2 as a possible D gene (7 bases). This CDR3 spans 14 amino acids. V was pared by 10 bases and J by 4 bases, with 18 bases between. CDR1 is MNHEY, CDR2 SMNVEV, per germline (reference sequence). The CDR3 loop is CATRRGGDSDTQYF. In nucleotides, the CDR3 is TGTGCCACCAGGAGGGGGGGGGATTCAGATACGCAGTATTTT.

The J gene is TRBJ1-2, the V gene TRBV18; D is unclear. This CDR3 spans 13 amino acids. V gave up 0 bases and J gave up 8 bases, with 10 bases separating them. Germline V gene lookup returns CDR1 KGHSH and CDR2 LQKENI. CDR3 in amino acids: CASSPPTLPGYTF. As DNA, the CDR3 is TGTGCCAGCTCACCACCTACATTGCCCGGCTACACCTTC.

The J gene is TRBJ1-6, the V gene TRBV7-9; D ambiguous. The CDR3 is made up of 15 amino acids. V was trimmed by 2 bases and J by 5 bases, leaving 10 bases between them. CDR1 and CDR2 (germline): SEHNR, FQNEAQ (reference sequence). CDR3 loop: CASSLMAVDNSPLHF. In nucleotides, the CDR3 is TGTGCCAGCAGCTTAATGGCAGTGGATAATTCACCCCTCCACTTT.

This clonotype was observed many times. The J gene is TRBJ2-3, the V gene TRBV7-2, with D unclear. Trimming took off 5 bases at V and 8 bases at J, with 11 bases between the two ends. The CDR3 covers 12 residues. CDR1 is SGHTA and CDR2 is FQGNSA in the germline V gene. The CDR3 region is CASSVNYGTQYF. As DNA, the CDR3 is TGTGCCAGCAGCGTTAACTATGGTACGCAGTATTTT.

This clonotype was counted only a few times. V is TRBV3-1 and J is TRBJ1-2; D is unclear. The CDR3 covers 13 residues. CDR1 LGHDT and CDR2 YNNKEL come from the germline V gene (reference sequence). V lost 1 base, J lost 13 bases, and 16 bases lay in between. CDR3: CASSQGTEWDSTF. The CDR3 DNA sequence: TGTGCCAGCAGCCAAGGTACAGAGTGGGATTCCACCTTC.

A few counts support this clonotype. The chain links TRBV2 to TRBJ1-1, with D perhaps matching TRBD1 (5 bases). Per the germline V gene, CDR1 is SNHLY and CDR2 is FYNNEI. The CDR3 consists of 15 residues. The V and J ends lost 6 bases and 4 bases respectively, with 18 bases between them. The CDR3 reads CASRGDPTPGTEAFF. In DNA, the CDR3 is TGTGCCAGCAGGGGGGACCCTACCCCGGGCACTGAAGCTTTCTTT.

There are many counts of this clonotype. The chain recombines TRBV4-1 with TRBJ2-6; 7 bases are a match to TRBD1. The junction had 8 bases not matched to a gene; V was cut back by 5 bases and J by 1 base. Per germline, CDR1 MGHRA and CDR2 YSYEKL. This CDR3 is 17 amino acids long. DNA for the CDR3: TGCGCCAGCAGCTGGACAGGCCGGAAATCTGGGGCCAACGTCCTGACTTTC. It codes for CASSWTGRKSGANVLTF.

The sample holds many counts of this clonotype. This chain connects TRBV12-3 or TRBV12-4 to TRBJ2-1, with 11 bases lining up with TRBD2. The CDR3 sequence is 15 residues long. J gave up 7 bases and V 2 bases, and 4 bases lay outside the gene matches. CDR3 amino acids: CASSLRASGGNEQFF. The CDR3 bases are TGTGCCAGCAGTTTACGGGCTAGCGGGGGGAATGAGCAGTTCTTC.

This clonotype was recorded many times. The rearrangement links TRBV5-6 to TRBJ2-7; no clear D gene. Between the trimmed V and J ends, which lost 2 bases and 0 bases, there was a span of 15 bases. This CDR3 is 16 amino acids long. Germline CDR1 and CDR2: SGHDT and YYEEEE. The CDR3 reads CASSFSRLESSYEQYV. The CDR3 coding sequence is TGTGCCAGCAGCTTTTCCCGGTTGGAGAGCTCCTACGAGCAGTACGTC.

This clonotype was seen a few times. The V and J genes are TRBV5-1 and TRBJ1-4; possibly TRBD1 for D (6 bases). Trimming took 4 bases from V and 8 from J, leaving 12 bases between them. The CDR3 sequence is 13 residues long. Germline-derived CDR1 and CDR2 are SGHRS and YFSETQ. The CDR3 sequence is CASSPGATEKLFF. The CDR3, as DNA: TGCGCCAGCAGCCCGGGGGCAACGGAAAAACTGTTTTTT.

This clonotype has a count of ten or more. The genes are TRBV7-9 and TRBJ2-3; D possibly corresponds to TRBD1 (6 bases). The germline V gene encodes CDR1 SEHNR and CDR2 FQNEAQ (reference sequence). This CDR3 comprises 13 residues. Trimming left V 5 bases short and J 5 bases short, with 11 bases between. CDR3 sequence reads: CASSRRTEDTQYF. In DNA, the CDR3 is TGTGCCAGCAGCCGACGGACAGAAGATACGCAGTATTTT.

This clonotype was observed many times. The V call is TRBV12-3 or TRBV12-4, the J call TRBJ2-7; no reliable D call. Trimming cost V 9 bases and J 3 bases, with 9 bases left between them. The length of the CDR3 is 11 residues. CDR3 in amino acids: CASGVRYEQYF. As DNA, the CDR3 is TGTGCCAGTGGGGTTCGCTACGAGCAGTACTTC.